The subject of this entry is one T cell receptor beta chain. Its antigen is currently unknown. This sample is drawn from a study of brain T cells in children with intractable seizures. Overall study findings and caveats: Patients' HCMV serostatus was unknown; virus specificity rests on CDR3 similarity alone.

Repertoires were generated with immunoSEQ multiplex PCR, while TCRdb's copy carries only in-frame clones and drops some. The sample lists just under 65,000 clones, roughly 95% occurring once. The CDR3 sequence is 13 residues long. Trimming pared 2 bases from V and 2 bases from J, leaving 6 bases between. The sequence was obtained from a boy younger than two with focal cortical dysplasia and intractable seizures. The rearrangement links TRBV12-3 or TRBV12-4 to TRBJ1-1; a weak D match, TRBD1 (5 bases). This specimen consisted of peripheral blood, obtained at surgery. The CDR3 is CASSLRDNTEAFF. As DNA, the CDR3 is TGTGCCAGCAGTTTACGGGACAACACTGAAGCTTTCTTT.